The following is a T cell receptor beta chain sequence with its context. Treatment specified: roughly 20 received Ad26.COV2.S at low or high dose, single or two shots; roughly 5 received placebo; per-sample allocation not given. Sampling was performed 63 days after the first vaccine or placebo injection. The data were obtained in a study of Ad26.COV2.S vaccination and SARS-CoV-2 variants. On the study more broadly: Each vaccinee took Ad26.COV2.S intramuscularly, once or twice 56 days apart.

Germline-derived CDR1 and CDR2 are SGHDT and YYEEEE. The ends were cut back, 4 bases at V and 4 bases at J, with 15 bases in the middle. The length of the CDR3 is 14 residues. Profiling relied on immunoSEQ multiplex PCR, and the TCRdb table lists in-frame clones only, not all of them. The sample yields under 550,000 clones, 85% to 90% seen once. This clonotype was sampled from a person aged 18-65 years who received the Ad26.COV2.S COVID-19 vaccine or a placebo. Sequenced here: peripheral blood, sampled in a trial of Ad26.COV2.S vaccine versus placebo. This chain links TRBV5-6 with TRBJ2-7; TRBD1 or TRBD2 may be the D gene (5 bases each). The CDR3 DNA sequence: TGTGCCAGCAGCATCGGGACGTCTCCTTACGAGCAGTACTTC. This encodes CASSIGTSPYEQYF.